Listed below are T cell receptor beta chains from one sample, sequenced in a study of T cells in Graves' hyperthyroidism and ophthalmopathy. TCRdb ran MiXCR on the multiplex PCR reads and lists one entry per CDR3 protein. The sample has fewer than 800,000 distinct CDR3 sequences; about a sixth are singletons. Sequencing used blood. These receptors originate from a man in his late teens or twenties with Graves' hyperthyroidism. The CDR3 runs from the conserved cysteine through the conserved F or W. The D gene is left open where the match is weak. A row's size may be missing; if present it is once, few, many or a size class.

d_call: -
v_call: TRBV7-9
clone_size: many
j_call: TRBJ2-7
cdr3_nt: TGTGCCAGCAGCTCCCGTGAGAGCGCCGAGCAGTACTTC
cdr3_aa: CASSSRESAEQYF

d_call: TRBD1
v_call: TRBV29-1
clone_size: few
j_call: TRBJ2-2
cdr3_nt: TGCAGCGTTACAGGGGTTACCGGGGAGCTGTCTTTT
cdr3_aa: CSVTGVTGELSF

d_call: TRBD1
v_call: TRBV11-2
clone_size: many
j_call: TRBJ2-1
cdr3_nt: TGTGCCAGCAGCTCAGACCCAAGGGACAGTCGCTCCTACAATGAGCAGTTCTTC
cdr3_aa: CASSSDPRDSRSYNEQFF

d_call: -
v_call: TRBV29-1
clone_size: few
j_call: TRBJ2-7
cdr3_nt: TGCAGCGTTGTCTCAAGCGCCTACGAGCAGTACTTC
cdr3_aa: CSVVSSAYEQYF

d_call: -
v_call: TRBV2
clone_size: few
j_call: TRBJ1-4
cdr3_nt: TGTGCCAGCAGTGGGCCCCCACAGGAGGAAAAACTGTTTTTT
cdr3_aa: CASSGPPQEEKLFF

d_call: -
v_call: TRBV27
clone_size: few
j_call: TRBJ2-7
cdr3_nt: TGTGCCAGCAGTTGGGTGGGACCAAGAGGCCCCTACGAGCAGTACTTC
cdr3_aa: CASSWVGPRGPYEQYF

d_call: TRBD2
v_call: TRBV12-3/TRBV12-4
clone_size: many
j_call: TRBJ2-5
cdr3_nt: TGTGCCAGCAGCCTTCCGGGACTAGCGGGAGAGACCCAGTACTTC
cdr3_aa: CASSLPGLAGETQYF

d_call: -
v_call: TRBV30
clone_size: few
j_call: TRBJ2-5
cdr3_nt: TGTGCCTGGAGTGAGAAGGAACAAGAGACCCAGTACTTC
cdr3_aa: CAWSEKEQETQYF

d_call: -
v_call: TRBV6-1
clone_size: many
j_call: TRBJ2-7
cdr3_nt: TGTGCCAGCAGGAGGAGTGGGGATTGGGAGCAGTACTTC
cdr3_aa: CASRRSGDWEQYF

d_call: TRBD1
v_call: TRBV19
clone_size: -
j_call: TRBJ2-7
cdr3_nt: TGTGCCAGTAGTAAGCAGGGGGAATACGAGCAGTACTTC
cdr3_aa: CASSKQGEYEQYF

d_call: -
v_call: TRBV6-2/TRBV6-3
clone_size: -
j_call: TRBJ2-1
cdr3_nt: TGTGCCAGCAGTTCAGCTTCCTCCCACAATGAGCAGTTCTTC
cdr3_aa: CASSSASSHNEQFF

d_call: TRBD2
v_call: TRBV10-3
clone_size: few
j_call: TRBJ2-1
cdr3_nt: TGTGCCATCAGTGTGCGGGAGGACAATGAGCAGTTCTTC
cdr3_aa: CAISVREDNEQFF

d_call: -
v_call: TRBV30
clone_size: many
j_call: TRBJ1-3
cdr3_nt: TGTGCCTGGAGGACCCGTCAGGCGGCTGGAAACACCATATATTTT
cdr3_aa: CAWRTRQAAGNTIYF